A selection of T cell receptor beta chains follows, all from one sample in a study of human CD8 memory T cell subsets. After re-calling the 5' RACE reads, TCRdb lists one entry per CDR3 protein, DNA absent. The repertoire shows around 6,000 distinct CDR3 sequences; the top ten hold about 17%. Sequencing was performed on CD8+ T cells from PBMCs. All receptors derive from a human donor in good health. Both conserved end residues are part of each CDR3. Each record gives: CDR3 protein, V gene, clone size, CDR3 length, J gene. Clone sizes are given selectively: once, few, many, or a class where the clone is expanded.

CASSLTGDEQYF	TRBV11-2	-	12	TRBJ2-7
CASSLGSGVFNEQFF	TRBV5-4	-	15	TRBJ2-1
CASSRPLSGDGETQYF	TRBV3-1	-	16	TRBJ2-5
CASSESTSLLNEQFF	TRBV10-2	-	15	TRBJ2-1
CASSESGPGTEAFF	TRBV10-1	large	14	TRBJ1-1
CASSQDLTGLYGYTF	TRBV4-1	-	15	TRBJ1-2
CASSLAGARNDEQFF	TRBV7-8	-	15	TRBJ2-1
CASSPGTPEAFF	TRBV9	-	12	TRBJ1-1
CASSQETSGGPDTQYF	TRBV4-2	-	16	TRBJ2-3
CASSHPQGVLTEAFF	TRBV4-1	-	15	TRBJ1-1
CASGGRGVNQPQHF	TRBV19	-	14	TRBJ1-5
CSVEGTAGSSNEQFF	TRBV29-1	medium-sized	15	TRBJ2-1
CASSLGFGNTEAFF	TRBV5-4	-	14	TRBJ1-1
CASSFRGNYGYTF	TRBV28	-	13	TRBJ1-2
CASSQAQGVTDNEQFF	TRBV3-1	-	16	TRBJ2-1
CASGTELYNSNQPQHF	TRBV19	medium-sized	16	TRBJ1-5
CASSPPSYEQYF	TRBV5-1	-	12	TRBJ2-7
CASSQDTNEQFF	TRBV3-1	-	12	TRBJ2-1
CASSPTLGQPQHF	TRBV10-2	medium-sized	13	TRBJ1-5
CASSLLAGVSVDNEQFF	TRBV7-6	medium-sized	17	TRBJ2-1
CASSRYGGANQPQHF	TRBV28	-	15	TRBJ1-5
CSASGGEVTDTQYF	TRBV20-1	-	14	TRBJ2-3
CASSLDRDSLFYEQYF	TRBV5-1	medium-sized	16	TRBJ2-7
CASRSRGGGFWPQHF	TRBV2	medium-sized	15	TRBJ1-5
CSARDLRGRTSYEQYF	TRBV20-1	-	16	TRBJ2-7
CASSFTGTGDEQYF	TRBV7-9	-	14	TRBJ2-7
CASSFVGSSYNEQFF	TRBV28	-	15	TRBJ2-1
CASSQGTGGNQPQHF	TRBV4-3	-	15	TRBJ1-5
CASRDPDRGNYEQYF	TRBV2	-	15	TRBJ2-7
CASSLKGGESSPLHF	TRBV12-3/TRBV12-4	-	15	TRBJ1-6
CASSLDGTAANYGYTF	TRBV11-2	-	16	TRBJ1-2
CSVGSLTDTQYF	TRBV29-1	-	12	TRBJ2-3
CASTSGTLNTEAFF	TRBV12-3/TRBV12-4	-	14	TRBJ1-1
CASSSLRAGWYEQYF	TRBV7-9	medium-sized	15	TRBJ2-7
CSGAGTSAGSYNEQFF	TRBV29-1	-	16	TRBJ2-1
CASSPTDRPSYEQYF	TRBV5-5	-	15	TRBJ2-7
CAWSGGGGPSYEQYF	TRBV30	-	15	TRBJ2-7